The 16 T cell receptor beta chains listed next were all sequenced from one sample in a study of regulatory T cells in long-lasting Graves disease (dated by TCRdb to the early 2020s). Libraries came from multiplex PCR. Sequenced on an Illumina HiSeq 4000. iRepertoire HTBI primers and Arm-PCR amplification of CDR3 regions were used to construct TCR beta libraries. TCRdb trimmed the raw reads at Q25, called clones with MiXCR and kept productive beta chains. Records with the same CDR3 protein are collapsed into one entry carrying the most frequent genes and DNA. This sample has 350,000 to 500,000 distinct CDR3 sequences in its table, and under 25% of those were observed once. Of the sample, about 13% is held by the ten largest clones. The sample's time point label, in plain terms: persistent/refractory GD, antithyroid drugs over 5 years with positive TRAb. For both TCR sequencing and RNA sequencing, RNA was extracted from PBMCs in TRIzol.

This specimen was peripheral blood mononuclear cells (PBMCs), taken when the disease was refractory, from a patient treated with antithyroid drugs. Receptors were obtained from a female donor with Graves disease.

This clonotype appeared a few times. The chain is built from TRBV9 and TRBJ1-1; D is unclear. V was trimmed by 0 bases and J by 1 base, leaving 7 bases between them. This CDR3 comprises 14 residues. The germline V gene has CDR1 SGDLS and CDR2 YYNGEE. CDR3 sequence reads: CASSVGNGNTEAFF. The CDR3 DNA sequence: TGTGCCAGCAGCGTAGGGAATGGGAACACTGAAGCTTTCTTT. The variable domain in full, completed from reference TRBV9 and TRBJ1-1, reads DSGVTQTPKHLITATGQRVTLRCSPRSGDLSVYWYQQSLDQGLQFLIQYYNGEERAKGNILERFSAQQFPDLHSELNLSSLELGDSALYFCASSVGNGNTEAFFGQGTRLTVV.

This clonotype has ten or more counts. The gene calls are TRBV5-1 and TRBJ2-6; 10 bases fit TRBD1. Germline CDR1 reads SGHRS; CDR2 reads YFSETQ. With V trimmed by 5 bases and J by 4 bases, 12 bases remained unmatched. The CDR3 consists of 18 residues. CDR3 sequence: CASSSLGQGLSGANVLTF. CDR3 bases: TGCGCCAGCAGTTCATTGGGACAGGGGCTTTCCGGGGCCAACGTCCTGACTTTC.

This chain uses TRBV27 with TRBJ1-1; 7 positions agree with TRBD1. The CDR3 loop spans 14 amino acids. Germline V gene sequence: CDR1 MNHEY, CDR2 SMNVEV (reference sequence). Trimming removed 6 bases from V and 7 bases from J; junction bases left unmatched: 11. The CDR3 spells CASSPHRGSREAFF. The DNA for the CDR3 is TGTGCCAGCAGCCCTCACAGGGGTTCACGTGAAGCTTTCTTT.

The CDR3 loop reads CASSQSLTRSRGTYEQYF. CDR3 bases: TGCGCCAGCAGCCAGTCTTTGACGCGATCTCGGGGGACCTACGAGCAGTACTTC. This sequence joins TRBV4-1 and TRBJ2-7; maybe TRBD2 (6 bases). In germline, CDR1 is MGHRA, CDR2 YSYEKL. This CDR3 comprises 18 residues. V dropped 3 bases and J dropped 2 bases, with 23 bases sitting between them.

This clonotype was seen at least ten times. The V call is TRBV5-1, the J call TRBJ1-2; D gene uncertain. The V end was cut by 0 bases, the J end by 0 bases, with 12 bases between. The germline CDR1 and CDR2 sequences are SGHRS and YFSETQ. The CDR3 is made up of 16 amino acids. In DNA form, the CDR3 reads TGCGCCAGCAGCTTGGATCCGGACGCCACTAACTATGGCTACACCTTC. This codes for CASSLDPDATNYGYTF. The whole variable domain, filled in from reference TRBV5-1 and TRBJ1-2, reads KAGVTQTPRYLIKTRGQQVTLSCSPISGHRSVSWYQQTPGQGLQFLFEYFSETQRNKGNFPGRFSGRQFSNSRSEMNVSTLELGDSALYLCASSLDPDATNYGYTFGSGTRLTVV.

At least ten counts were recorded for this clonotype. J is TRBJ2-2 and V is TRBV28, with D perhaps matching TRBD1 (6 bases). CDR3 size: 13 residues. Germline values: CDR1 MDHEN, CDR2 SYDVKM. V was shortened by 6 bases and J by 8 bases, with 13 bases between the two germline ends. The CDR3 DNA reads as TGTGCCAGCAGCCTAACAGGGATAGGGGAGCTGTTTTTT. The encoded protein is CASSLTGIGELFF. Full variable domain (remainder filled in from reference TRBV28 and TRBJ2-2): DVKVTQSSRYLVKRTGEKVFLECVQDMDHENMFWYRQDPGLGLRLIYFSYDVKMKEKGDIPEGYSVSREKKERFSLILESASTNQTSMYLCASSLTGIGELFFGEGSRLTVL.

As regards this clonotype: One junction end disagrees with the germline gene, perhaps due to a read error. The chain couples TRBV20-1 to TRBJ2-1; 7 bases are a match to TRBD2. Per the germline V gene, CDR1 is DFQATT and CDR2 is SNEGSKA (reference sequence). The CDR3 is made up of 15 amino acids. CDR3: CSAPLGGNSYNEQLF. The CDR3 DNA is TGCAGTGCCCCCCTGGGAGGGAACTCCTACAATGAGCAGCTCTTC.

In its sample, this clonotype was seen many times. The V and J genes are TRBV7-2 and TRBJ2-7; D call uncertain. Deletions cut 5 bases from V and 4 bases from J, with 12 bases between. This CDR3 is built from 13 residues. Per germline, CDR1 SGHTA and CDR2 FQGNSA. The CDR3 loop is CASSPQTGYEQYF. CDR3 DNA sequence: TGTGCCAGCAGCCCCCAGACTGGGTACGAGCAGTACTTC.

This clonotype turned up a few times. This chain joins TRBV27 and TRBJ2-2; 16 nucleotides match TRBD2. Germline CDR1 MNHEY, CDR2 SMNVEV (reference sequence). V lost 4 bases to trimming and J lost 7 bases; unmatched junction nucleotides: 9. This CDR3 is 18 amino acids long. The CDR3: CASSSGLAGGPGVGELFF. The CDR3 region has the DNA TGTGCCAGCAGTTCGGGACTAGCGGGAGGGCCGGGGGTCGGGGAGCTGTTTTTT.

This clonotype was picked up many times. The CDR3 bases are TGTGCCAGCAGCCAGGGGGCCGCGTACGAGCAGTACTTC. Residues: CASSQGAAYEQYF. The chain recombines TRBV27 with TRBJ2-7; 8 nucleotides line up with TRBD1. In germline, CDR1 is MNHEY, CDR2 SMNVEV (reference sequence). With 6 bases clipped from V and 4 bases from J, the junction kept 5 bases outside the gene matches. The CDR3 covers 13 residues.

CDR3 protein: CASSLSTGASYNSPLHF. The CDR3 region has the DNA TGTGCCAGCAGTTTATCGACAGGGGCTTCCTATAATTCACCCCTCCACTTT. The rearrangement uses TRBV28 and TRBJ1-6, with 8 bases lining up with TRBD1. V was pared by 1 base and J by 1 base, with 3 bases of the junction left unmatched. CDR1 is MDHEN, CDR2 SYDVKM, per germline. CDR3 length: 17 amino acids.

This clonotype was observed a few times. The chain joins TRBV5-1 to TRBJ2-5, with 10 nucleotides matching TRBD1. CDR1 is SGHRS, CDR2 YFSETQ, per germline. The V and J ends lost 4 bases and 4 bases, in that order; junction bases with no gene match: 4. There are 14 residues in the CDR3. The CDR3 reads CASSGGTGVETQYF. CDR3 in DNA: TGCGCCAGCAGCGGGGGGACAGGGGTAGAGACCCAGTACTTC.

This clonotype was picked up many times. This chain connects TRBV6-2 or TRBV6-3 to TRBJ2-5, with 7 positions matching TRBD1. Germline CDR1 is MNHEY and CDR2 is SVGEGT. V shed 5 bases and J 5 bases; nucleotides not matched to a gene: 5. The CDR3 spans 13 residues. This CDR3 is CASSADRVETQYF. CDR3 nucleotides: TGTGCCAGCAGTGCAGACAGGGTCGAGACCCAGTACTTC.

This clonotype was seen repeatedly, ten times or more. The chain has TRBV7-9 and TRBJ2-7; D possibly corresponds to TRBD2 (6 bases). The CDR3 is 16 amino acids. Germline V gene data show CDR1 as SEHNR and CDR2 as FQNEAQ (reference sequence). V lost 4 bases and J 2 bases, leaving 18 bases between the germline ends. The CDR3 nucleotides read TGTGCCAGCAGCTCCCGGCCGGTGGGCGGGACCTACGAGCAGTACTTC. Its protein product is CASSSRPVGGTYEQYF.

This chain uses TRBV19 with TRBJ2-6, with no clear D. From germline, CDR1 is LNHDA and CDR2 SQIVND (reference sequence). With 5 bases removed from V and 3 bases from J, the gap between germline ends came to 5 bases. This CDR3 is built from 13 residues. The chain's CDR3 is CASSAFGANVLTF. The CDR3 DNA follows: TGTGCCAGTAGTGCCTTTGGGGCCAACGTCCTGACTTTC.

This clonotype turned up a few times. The chain couples TRBV15 to TRBJ1-2, with D perhaps TRBD1 (5 bases). The CDR3 consists of 16 residues. Germline V gene data show CDR1 as LNHNV and CDR2 as YYDKDF (reference sequence). Trimming stripped 0 bases from V and 3 bases from J, with 14 bases between. CDR3 residues: CATSRDVAGRDYGYTF. The DNA for the CDR3 is TGTGCCACCAGCAGAGATGTGGCAGGGAGGGACTATGGCTACACCTTC.